A selection of T cell receptor beta chains follows, all from one sample in a study of identical twins. TCRdb passed the 5' RACE reads through MiXCR, listing each CDR3 protein once. The table lists around 570,000 distinct CDR3 sequences, just under 10% of them singletons, with under 3.5% in the top ten. This sample was shared with a second study, whose subject was yellow fever vaccine responses in identical twins.

Sequences were obtained from PBMCs. Receptor source: a woman between 18 and 29 years old in good health. The conserved cysteine and the conserved F or W are not part of the CDR3 here. The D gene is left open where the match is weak. Clone size is stated in some rows and not others, as once, few, many or a class when expanded.

D: -; J: TRBJ2-7; size: many; V: TRBV4-2; CDR3: ASSQVLARDEQY
D: -; J: TRBJ2-3; size: many; V: TRBV29-1; CDR3: SVRRLGDTQY
D: -; J: TRBJ2-1; size: many; V: TRBV10-3; CDR3: AIGNEQF
D: -; J: TRBJ2-6; size: -; V: TRBV7-6; CDR3: ASRGDTATGANVLT
D: -; J: TRBJ2-4; size: few; V: TRBV20-1; CDR3: SAIILHPAKNIQY
D: -; J: TRBJ2-3; size: many; V: TRBV29-1; CDR3: SVSTSTDTQY
D: -; J: TRBJ2-5; size: few; V: TRBV5-1; CDR3: ASSLAPETQY
D: TRBD2; J: TRBJ2-5; size: many; V: TRBV2; CDR3: ASIGLAGVETQY
D: -; J: TRBJ2-3; size: few; V: TRBV4-3; CDR3: ASSQDGAGRTDTQY
D: -; J: TRBJ2-7; size: few; V: TRBV20-1; CDR3: SAMIGLAFSYEQY
D: -; J: TRBJ1-1; size: many; V: TRBV9; CDR3: ASSGLNTEAF
D: -; J: TRBJ1-2; size: -; V: TRBV28; CDR3: ASSLPGQLVNYGYT
D: -; J: TRBJ2-2; size: few; V: TRBV19; CDR3: ASNKGVGQDTGELF
D: -; J: TRBJ2-1; size: few; V: TRBV19; CDR3: ASSIAGPTANEQF
D: -; J: TRBJ1-2; size: -; V: TRBV5-1; CDR3: ASSLVGGVDYGYT
D: -; J: TRBJ2-5; size: few; V: TRBV15; CDR3: ATSRWGDSKETQY
D: -; J: TRBJ2-1; size: few; V: TRBV29-1; CDR3: SVEVTGRVQF
D: -; J: TRBJ1-3; size: -; V: TRBV7-2; CDR3: ASSLDENTIY
D: TRBD1; J: TRBJ2-3; size: -; V: TRBV7-9; CDR3: ASSLAVRTGGDTQY
D: -; J: TRBJ1-1; size: few; V: TRBV4-2; CDR3: ASSQGVSEAF
D: TRBD1; J: TRBJ2-7; size: few; V: TRBV12-3/TRBV12-4; CDR3: ASRRQGDGYEQY
D: -; J: TRBJ1-5; size: -; V: TRBV29-1; CDR3: SVGGSSNQPQH
D: TRBD1; J: TRBJ2-7; size: few; V: TRBV4-3; CDR3: ASSQRDRGPYEQY
D: TRBD2; J: TRBJ2-1; size: few; V: TRBV7-2; CDR3: ASSSTSGIIDEQF
D: -; J: TRBJ2-7; size: -; V: TRBV14; CDR3: ASSQENQYDEQY
D: -; J: TRBJ2-4; size: few; V: TRBV2; CDR3: ASSEALGNIQY
D: TRBD2; J: TRBJ2-3; size: -; V: TRBV27; CDR3: ASSLSTPLGGDTQY
D: -; J: TRBJ2-7; size: few; V: TRBV28; CDR3: ASSLIAVRRDEQY
D: -; J: TRBJ2-3; size: -; V: TRBV6-4; CDR3: ASSESSVTDTQY
D: -; J: TRBJ1-4; size: -; V: TRBV7-6; CDR3: ASSELAVTNEKLF
D: -; J: TRBJ2-3; size: many; V: TRBV3-1; CDR3: ASSQVGTDTQY
D: TRBD1; J: TRBJ1-5; size: many; V: TRBV7-2; CDR3: ASSEGQGNRGNQPQH
D: TRBD1; J: TRBJ1-2; size: -; V: TRBV7-9; CDR3: ASSLTGGVDGYT
D: TRBD2; J: TRBJ2-1; size: -; V: TRBV7-2; CDR3: ASSLAASGRYNEQF
D: TRBD2; J: TRBJ2-1; size: many; V: TRBV5-1; CDR3: ASSLVPGLAGNYEQF
D: -; J: TRBJ1-2; size: few; V: TRBV5-1; CDR3: ASSLAPDGYGYT
D: -; J: TRBJ1-2; size: once; V: TRBV12-3/TRBV12-4; CDR3: ASSSMSPNYGYT
D: TRBD2; J: TRBJ2-3; size: few; V: TRBV5-1; CDR3: ASSNGLAGATDTQY
D: -; J: TRBJ2-7; size: -; V: TRBV6-1; CDR3: ASPPIRVYEQY
D: TRBD2; J: TRBJ2-1; size: few; V: TRBV6-2/TRBV6-3; CDR3: ASSWYLGLAGEMSSYNEQF
D: -; J: TRBJ2-3; size: -; V: TRBV20-1; CDR3: SAAPPNVGFTDTQY
D: -; J: TRBJ2-5; size: many; V: TRBV12-3/TRBV12-4; CDR3: ASSRTLTGETQY
D: -; J: TRBJ1-4; size: few; V: TRBV5-1; CDR3: ASRRESNEKLF
D: -; J: TRBJ2-4; size: many; V: TRBV5-1; CDR3: ASSLDRVDKNIQY
D: -; J: TRBJ2-3; size: -; V: TRBV7-9; CDR3: ASSSGTYTDTQY